These T cell receptor beta chains were read from a single sample in a study of blood T cell repertoires in COVID-19. Only in-frame clones appear in the TCRdb table, and some are missing; sequencing was by immunoSEQ multiplex PCR. The sample includes about 160,000 clones, 85% to 90% of them seen just once. The sample consisted of peripheral blood. The receptors come from a woman in her 70s with COVID-19, enrolled during active disease. CDR3s include the opening cysteine and the closing phenylalanine or tryptophan. Each record gives: clone size, J gene, D gene, V gene, CDR3 DNA, CDR3 protein. The D gene is left open where the match is weak. Some rows have no size entry. The others give once, few or many, or a class for an expanded clone.

>once|TRBJ1-5|.|TRBV7-9
TGTGCCAGCAGCGCGAACAGGGTTGATCAGCCCCAGCATTTT
CASSANRVDQPQHF
>.|TRBJ2-7|.|TRBV5-1
TGCGCCAGCAGCCCTGGAGACGTCGGCCACGAGCAGTACTTC
CASSPGDVGHEQYF
>few|TRBJ1-1|TRBD1|TRBV2
TGTGCCAGCAGGAGAGACAGGGATACTGAAGCTTTCTTT
CASRRDRDTEAFF
>.|TRBJ2-1|TRBD2|TRBV27
TGTGCCAGCAGTTACGGGGGGGGACGGGACAATGAGCAGTTCTTC
CASSYGGGRDNEQFF
>.|TRBJ1-5|.|TRBV4-1
TGCGCCAGCAGCCAGGTACAGGGATATAGCAATCAGCCCCAGCATTTT
CASSQVQGYSNQPQHF
>once|TRBJ2-7|.|TRBV7-8
TGTGCCAGCAGCTCCCCTGGGGACAACGCCTACGAGCAGTACTTC
CASSSPGDNAYEQYF
>.|TRBJ2-1|.|TRBV2
TGTGCCAGCACCGGCGGGGCGGTCGATGAGCAGTTCTTC
CASTGGAVDEQFF
>.|TRBJ1-5|.|TRBV9
TGTGCCAGCAGCGTAGGTTACGGGGGGGCCAATCAGCCCCAGCATTTT
CASSVGYGGANQPQHF
>.|TRBJ1-1|.|TRBV7-9
TGTGCCAGCAGCTTCGGACTGCGGAACACTGAAGCTTTCTTT
CASSFGLRNTEAFF
>.|TRBJ1-6|TRBD1|TRBV5-1
TGCGCCAGCAGCTTGAACGGACAGGCGGCTAATTCACCCCTCCACTTT
CASSLNGQAANSPLHF
>.|TRBJ2-1|TRBD2|TRBV5-1
TGCGCCAGCAGCGCTAATAGCGGGGGCGAGCAGTTCTTC
CASSANSGGEQFF
>once|TRBJ2-3|TRBD2|TRBV6-1
TGTGCCAGCAGTGAGGGCCTAGCGGGGCTCACAGATACGCAGTATTTT
CASSEGLAGLTDTQYF
>.|TRBJ2-2|TRBD1|TRBV19
TGTGCCAGTAGGGGACAGGGCATCACCGGGGAGCTGTTTTTT
CASRGQGITGELFF
>few|TRBJ1-6|.|TRBV6-2/TRBV6-3
TGTGCCAGCAGTTACTGGGAGGGTTCACCCCTCCACTTT
CASSYWEGSPLHF
>.|TRBJ1-1|TRBD1|TRBV7-8
TGTGCCAGCAGCCCAGACAGGGGGCGCTTCGGCACTGAAGCTTTCTTT
CASSPDRGRFGTEAFF
>.|TRBJ1-5|.|TRBV15
TGTGCCACGAGCATGAGGGACGGGACACTGCAGCCCCAGCATTTT
CATSMRDGTLQPQHF
>.|TRBJ1-5|.|TRBV6-1
TGTGCCAGCAGTGAAGGGAGGGGTCCTAATCAGCCCCAGCATTTT
CASSEGRGPNQPQHF
>.|TRBJ1-3|TRBD1|TRBV13
TGTGCCAGCAGTTTACAGGGGAGATACTCTGGAAACACCATATATTTT
CASSLQGRYSGNTIYF
>.|TRBJ1-4|.|TRBV5-5
TGTGCCAGCAGCCAGCAGGGACTATCTAATGAAAAACTGTTTTTT
CASSQQGLSNEKLFF
>.|TRBJ2-2|.|TRBV11-3
TGTGCCAGCAGCTTGGAAGGGGGGAACACCGGGGAGCTGTTTTTT
CASSLEGGNTGELFF
>.|TRBJ1-4|TRBD1|TRBV6-1
TGTGCCAGCACGGACAGGCCTAATGAAAAACTGTTTTTT
CASTDRPNEKLFF
>once|TRBJ2-2|TRBD1|TRBV11-2
TGTGCCAGCAGCTTGAGGGACAGGCCGAACACCGGGGAGCTGTTTTTT
CASSLRDRPNTGELFF
>once|TRBJ2-3|.|TRBV6-2/TRBV6-3
TGTGCCAGCAGTCCCGGGTTAGAACGGGGCACAGATACGCAGTATTTT
CASSPGLERGTDTQYF
>.|TRBJ2-3|TRBD2|TRBV5-1
TGCGCCAGCAGCTTGCCTAGCGGGGGCTTTCGGGATACGCAGTATTTT
CASSLPSGGFRDTQYF
>.|TRBJ1-5|TRBD1|TRBV7-8
TGTGCCAGCAGCCGGGCAGGGGGCGCGGGCGATCAGCCCCAGCATTTT
CASSRAGGAGDQPQHF
>.|TRBJ2-2|.|TRBV7-2
TGTGCCAGCAGCCGTATGGGCCGTGGGGGGGAGCTGTTTTTT
CASSRMGRGGELFF
>.|TRBJ2-1|.|TRBV5-1
TGCGCCAGCAGCTTGGAGGGAGAATGGAATGAGCAGTTCTTC
CASSLEGEWNEQFF
>.|TRBJ1-5|TRBD1|TRBV10-1
TGCGCCAGCAGTGAGTCGACAGACAGGGAGGCTTGGAGCAATCAGCCCCAGCATTTT
CASSESTDREAWSNQPQHF
>.|TRBJ2-1|.|TRBV19
TGTGCCAGTAGTATGTACTCCTACAATGAGCAGTTCTTC
CASSMYSYNEQFF
>.|TRBJ2-5|TRBD2|TRBV24-1
TGTGCCACCAGTGACCCCGGGAGGGAGACCCAGTACTTC
CATSDPGRETQYF
>.|TRBJ2-7|.|TRBV3-1/TRBV3-2
TGTGCCAGCAGCCAAGATCTGTGGGGGCAATCGACCTACGAGCAGTACTTC
CASSQDLWGQSTYEQYF
>.|TRBJ1-2|TRBD1|TRBV5-6
TGTGCCAGCAGCTTGAGGACAGGACTAATCTGGGGCTACACCTTC
CASSLRTGLIWGYTF
>.|TRBJ1-2|.|TRBV7-9
TGTGCCAGCAGCGCGGATTTAGGCGGCTACACCTTC
CASSADLGGYTF
>.|TRBJ2-1|TRBD2|TRBV5-1
TGCGCCAGCAGCAAGCCGGGACTAGATCAGTTCTTC
CASSKPGLDQFF
>.|TRBJ2-3|TRBD1|TRBV19
TGTGCCAGTAGTTGGGACAGAAGCACAGATACGCAGTATTTT
CASSWDRSTDTQYF
>.|TRBJ1-3|.|TRBV6-5
TGTGCCAGCAGTTCTTCCGACAGGACAGGAAACACCATATATTTT
CASSSSDRTGNTIYF
>.|TRBJ1-5|.|TRBV7-6
TGTGCCAGCAGCTTACACGGAGATAGCAATCAGCCCCAGCATTTT
CASSLHGDSNQPQHF
>.|TRBJ1-5|TRBD1|TRBV2
TGTGCCAGCAGTAACGGACAGGGTCGGCAGCCCCAGCATTTT
CASSNGQGRQPQHF
>few|TRBJ2-3|.|TRBV5-1
TGCGCCAGCAGCTTGGTAATGGGGGGACAGTTTGACACAGATACGCAGTATTTT
CASSLVMGGQFDTDTQYF
>.|TRBJ1-5|.|TRBV6-1
TGTGCCAGCAGTGACGGTAGAGTCAATCAGCCCCAGCATTTT
CASSDGRVNQPQHF
>.|TRBJ1-1|.|TRBV11-2
TGTGCCACCCAGGGTTACACTGAAGCTTTCTTT
CATQGYTEAFF
>.|TRBJ2-6|TRBD1|TRBV2
TGTGCCAGCAGTCTGGGACAGGCGATTAGTGGGGCCAACGTCCTGACTTTC
CASSLGQAISGANVLTF
>.|TRBJ1-5|TRBD1|TRBV28
TGTGCCAGTGGGGACAGCCGAAGATATAGCAATCAGCCCCAGCATTTT
CASGDSRRYSNQPQHF
>.|TRBJ1-6|TRBD1|TRBV29-1
TGCAGCGTTGACCCTAACCGGGGACAGCGATACTCCTATAATTCACCCCTCCACTTT
CSVDPNRGQRYSYNSPLHF
>.|TRBJ1-2|.|TRBV5-4
TGTGCCAGCAGCTCGGCTCGGGGACTCAGTGGCTACACCTTC
CASSSARGLSGYTF
>.|TRBJ1-6|.|TRBV4-2
TGTGCCAGCAGCCAAAACATGGAGGGGACCAATTCACCCCTCCACTTT
CASSQNMEGTNSPLHF
>.|TRBJ1-3|TRBD1|TRBV28
TGTGCCAGCAGAACGGGACAGCGAAGTTTCTCTGGAAACACCATATATTTT
CASRTGQRSFSGNTIYF
>.|TRBJ1-1|.|TRBV5-4
TGTGCCAGCAGCCGGAACAGGGCCCCGAACACTGAAGCTTTCTTT
CASSRNRAPNTEAFF
>.|TRBJ1-1|.|TRBV28
TGTGCCAGCAATCCGGCCGGGGGGAACACTGAAGCTTTCTTT
CASNPAGGNTEAFF
>.|TRBJ1-4|.|TRBV18
TGTGCCAGCTCACGGGGGCTGTTGGGAGATGAAAAACTGTTTTTT
CASSRGLLGDEKLFF
>.|TRBJ1-4|.|TRBV18
TGTGCCAGCTCAAGAGGAGATGCAACTAATGAAAAACTGTTTTTT
CASSRGDATNEKLFF
>.|TRBJ1-1|.|TRBV27
TGTGCCAGCAGCATGTTCAGGATGAACACTGAAGCTTTCTTT
CASSMFRMNTEAFF
>.|TRBJ1-4|TRBD1|TRBV19
TGTGCCAGTAGTACTGACAGGGGGCCAAATGAAAAACTGTTTTTT
CASSTDRGPNEKLFF
>.|TRBJ1-1|.|TRBV5-1
TGCGCCAGCAGCTCCCAGGGAGGGCACACTGAAGCTTTCTTT
CASSSQGGHTEAFF
>.|TRBJ2-1|.|TRBV11-2
TGTGCCAGCAGCTTAGTCGGCAGGGTGCAGTTCTTC
CASSLVGRVQFF